This TCR beta chain was profiled in a study of neurological immune-mediated disorders. Study-wide points: Levels of TCR clonal expansion peaked in HTLV-1-associated myelopathy and reached their lowest in multiple sclerosis, under those of healthy controls.

This clonotype occurred many times. The target antigen is unknown. The cDNA came from 5'RACE with 10-nucleotide random UMIs. From the 5' RACE reads, TCRdb called clonotypes with MiXCR, one entry per CDR3 protein. The table records 55,000 to 70,000 distinct CDR3 sequences, 3.2% of them present only once. This CDR3 contains 13 residues. Germline V gene data show CDR1 as SGHRS and CDR2 as YFSETQ. Trimming removed 4 bases at V and 0 bases at J, with 7 bases between. Unsorted libraries were derived from 2 million PBMCs stored at -80 C. The chain is built from TRBV5-1 and TRBJ2-5; D is uncertain. The source of this sequence is a woman aged 45 to 65 with multiple sclerosis. The sample was PBMCs. The CDR3 loop is CASSIDYQETQYF. Here the CDR3 DNA reads TGCGCCAGCAGCATCGACTACCAAGAGACCCAGTACTTC.